This T cell receptor (beta chain) was sequenced during a study of T cells in Graves' hyperthyroidism and ophthalmopathy. Overall study results and limits: Blood shared most expanded thyroid clonotypes above 0.001. Ophthalmopathy was separated from stable hyperthyroidism by a 13 V-J model.

There were TCR beta CDR3 regions amplified from RNA transcripts. The HTBI primer set was used in a first-round RT-PCR of the TCR CDR3. TCRdb analysed the multiplex PCR reads with MiXCR anew, one entry per CDR3 protein. This sample yields about 360,000 distinct CDR3 sequences, of which about 15% are seen a single time; roughly a quarter belongs to the top ten. V dropped 3 bases and J dropped 0 bases, with 15 bases sitting between them. The length of the CDR3 is 17 residues. Germline V CDR1 and CDR2: MDHEN, SYDVKM. Newly diagnosed patients aged 18 to 65 had hyperthyroidism of under 2 months' duration. Thyroid ultrasound, orbital computed tomography, clinical symptoms, and serum thyroxine and TRAb underpinned diagnoses. This clonotype was counted ten times or more. Antigen: not known.

The genes are TRBV28 and TRBJ1-5, with D perhaps TRBD1 (6 bases). Input material: blood. The sequence was collected from a woman aged 18-29 years with Graves' hyperthyroidism that later progressed to Graves' ophthalmopathy. CDR3: CASSFPTGPYSNQPQHF. DNA of the CDR3: TGTGCCAGCAGTTTTCCCACAGGGCCCTATAGCAATCAGCCCCAGCATTTT.